What follows describes a single TCR beta chain. What this receptor recognizes is not known. Base qualities are missing; no much larger clone stands one base away. This sample was included in a study of cytomegalovirus exposure and HLA in healthy donors (dated by TCRdb to 2016 to 2017). For the study in its entirety: According to a later analysis, one platform produced both the 100 to 150 validation repertoires and the 666 repertoires of the first cohort. The aim of the study was to test whether cataloging public T cell receptors could identify signatures of past pathogen exposure. A separate validation cohort of more than 100 different subjects was used in addition to the roughly 700-subject first cohort. To predict cytomegalovirus infection status, the study brought together high-throughput TCR immunosequencing, statistical association of individual TCRs with disease status, and machine learning.

The V end loses 2 bases and the J end loses 3 bases, and a stretch of 9 bases separates them. From cysteine to phenylalanine, the CDR3 is 13 amino acids long. The DNA shown is the 39-base CDR3, in frame from base 1. CDR1 and CDR2 were assigned from the germline V gene (reference sequence) as SGHNT and YYREEE. Broad study findings and their caveats: In the study, some 160 TCR beta chains were listed as associated with cytomegalovirus. It was suggested by the authors that the approach could potentially be generalized to other disease states and immunological phenotypes. The classifier was reported to diagnose cytomegalovirus status with high specificity and sensitivity in both the original and validation cohorts. In vitro tests confirmed that a few of the cytomegalovirus-associated TCR beta chains recognize cytomegalovirus antigens. Of the cluster scores, roughly 95% were above 0 in a later analysis, which found that TCRs clustered in the first cohort also tended to co-occur in the 110 or so validation repertoires. Across donors, most TCR sequences were observed very rarely, whereas some public TCRs were present in many individuals. The validation cohort had no HLA typing available for a later analysis, so co-occurrence within that cohort was assessed over all 120 or so repertoires.

Library prep was done by the immunoSEQ multiplex PCR assay. Per the original workflow: A statistical classification framework was developed to diagnose cytomegalovirus status using the catalog of TCR beta chain sequences. What TCRdb holds here is the immuneACCESS table cut down to in-frame rearrangements. Part of the clones is not present; checked against another copy, under half of the missing clones reflect an unresolved V gene, and the others are unexplained. The V and J calls and clone size were taken over from that table, and D and trimming were inferred from the DNA. The sample yields around 220,000 clones; just over 85% were counted once. The ten largest clones capture just under 3% of the sample. The donors belonged to the validation cohort of about 120 subjects, which was separate from the roughly 670-subject first cohort.

The specimen was PBMCs. The clonotype originates from a woman aged 18 to 35 in good health and CMV-seronegative. This sequence uses TRBV5-4 and TRBJ2-7; TRBD2 is a possible D gene, resting on 6 matching bases. The sequenced DNA is TGTGCCAGCAGCTTCGGGACTGACTACGAGCAGTACTTC. This yields the protein CASSFGTDYEQYF.